This T cell receptor beta chain comes out of a study of blood T cells in healthy people across ages. Study-level findings and limits: A roughly linear fall in TCR beta diversity per million T cells was seen with increasing age.

Primers used in a second PCR of about 7 to 12 cycles were a sample-barcoded 5' primer and a J-beta primer mix. Each TCR beta cDNA got a 12-nucleotide random molecular identifier. TCRdb passed the 5' RACE reads through MiXCR, listing each CDR3 protein once. The sample includes 380,000 or so distinct CDR3 sequences, approximately 47% of them seen just once. Germline V gives CDR1 DFQATT, CDR2 SNEGSKA (reference sequence). The trim removed 0 bases at V and 6 bases at J, leaving 5 bases unmatched. This CDR3 is built from 14 residues. Concerning this clonotype: The antigen remains undetermined.

Donors each provided about 10 milliliters of peripheral blood. The authors isolated at least 6 million PBMCs per sample. Specimen: blood. The chain carries TRBV20-1 and TRBJ2-1; 7 bases fit TRBD2. The receptor was isolated from a man between 60 and 75 years old in good health. The CDR3 coding sequence is TGCAGTGCTAGAGATCCGGGAGGTGGCAATGAGCAGTTCTTC. Its translation: CSARDPGGGNEQFF.